The source of this T cell receptor beta chain is a study of shared clonotypes between healthy human individuals. Of note for this clone: Its target is not known.

Profiled with immunoSEQ multiplex PCR; TCRdb holds only in-frame clones, not every one. The table records about 2.1 million clones, approximately 94% of them present only once. Study-level points and caveats: What naive subsets generally showed was a larger estimated richness than memory subsets showed. Only blood was sampled, and tissue TCR repertoires likely differ from blood ones. What rarefaction showed was incomplete sorted-subset sequencing despite large depth.

CD8 cells classed as naive were CD45RO-negative and positively selected for CCR7, excluding terminally differentiated effector memory CD45RA+ cells. Trimming pared 4 bases from V and 3 bases from J, leaving 10 bases between. Per the germline V gene, CDR1 is SGHNT and CDR2 is YYREEE (reference sequence). The CDR3 runs to 13 residues. J is TRBJ1-1 and V is TRBV5-4, with no clear D. The TCR originated in a man aged 18 to 29 in good health. Some clones in this sample may be carry-over from other donors' samples. The material sequenced was naive CD8+ T cells from PBMCs. As DNA, the CDR3 is TGTGCCAGCAGCCTTTCGGAGGACACTGAAGCTTTCTTT. It encodes CASSLSEDTEAFF.